A selection of T cell receptor beta chains follows, all from one sample in a study of CD8 T cells in Susac syndrome. TCRdb reanalysed the immunoSEQ multiplex PCR reads using MiXCR and keeps one entry per CDR3 protein. The table has more than 110,000 distinct CDR3 sequences, approximately 95% seen once. The material sequenced was CD8+ T cells from PBMCs. These receptors originate from a human donor in good health. CDR3s include the opening cysteine and the closing phenylalanine or tryptophan. The order of the fields is V gene, clone size, CDR3 protein. Clone sizes are given selectively: once, few, many, or a class where the clone is expanded.

>TRBV6-2/TRBV6-3|.
CASSPRGLAGGYEQYF
>TRBV7-9|.
CASSIGTSGSYEQYF
>TRBV29-1|once
CSVRMTEGLNTGELFF
>TRBV20-1|once
CSARPVWREGYNEQFF
>TRBV7-9|.
CASSRRPPTGKDSDEQFF
>TRBV29-1|.
CSVDTGWYGYTF
>TRBV24-1|.
CATSDLQSGNDEQFF
>TRBV9|.
CASSPGGGHKEQYF
>TRBV4-3|.
CASSQGGDGYIQYF
>TRBV3-1|once
CASSTSGVNNEQFF
>TRBV7-9|.
CASSYIQVYEQYF
>TRBV3-1|.
CASSPGLGTYEQYF
>TRBV30|.
CAAQGEAGELFF
>TRBV7-3|.
CASSLWTGPDTQYF
>TRBV19|.
CASSMTGLDEQFF
>TRBV4-1|.
CASSRAGVGDIQYF
>TRBV27|.
CASSRLANEQFF
>TRBV6-5|.
CASSQGADTEAFF
>TRBV9|.
CASSVGQQETQYF
>TRBV30|.
CAWSVLGYYEQYF
>TRBV30|.
CAWSSGWDYEQYF
>TRBV30|.
CAWSPGWGNQPQHF
>TRBV9|.
CASSGAGVGYEQYF
>TRBV29-1|.
CSAPGRGGNPSYNEQFF
>TRBV27|.
CASTFSGANVLTF
>TRBV5-4|.
CASSWGQAYEQYF
>TRBV28|.
CASRSGGYEQYF
>TRBV7-3|.
CASSSTGDPYF
>TRBV6-2/TRBV6-3|.
CASSHGSYGTEAFF
>TRBV29-1|.
CSGRTGGELFF
>TRBV24-1|.
CATSDPHSGANVLTF
>TRBV27|.
CASSSGPSYEQYF
>TRBV27|.
CASSLQREADNEQFF
>TRBV27|.
CASSPRTSGSHFEQYF
>TRBV7-9|.
CASISTGQKNYGYTF
>TRBV20-1|.
CSARADRGLNYNEQFF
>TRBV20-1|.
CSARPFRDREREETQYF
>TRBV24-1|.
CATGNPADEQFF
>TRBV29-1|.
CSVGASGSPYNEQFF
>TRBV7-2|.
CASSFSDRVKETQYF
>TRBV28|.
CASSPGLRARETQYF
>TRBV6-5|.
CASSYSRRSGIYEQYF
>TRBV7-2|.
CASSLAKNTIYF
>TRBV9|.
CASSVELSGTSDTQYF
>TRBV29-1|.
CSANLGYNEQFF
>TRBV4-3|.
CASSNTGYTEAFF
>TRBV24-1|.
CATSDLSIVEQFF